This T cell receptor (beta chain) comes out of a study of graft-versus-host responses after intestinal transplantation (dated by TCRdb to the early 2020s). Study-level background: The transplants that recipients got were multivisceral, liver-intestinal, or isolated intestinal. Every recipient was given anti-thymocyte globulin induction, then maintenance tacrolimus and steroids for around three years. Bulk TCR-beta CDR3 sequencing was used to track graft-versus-host and host-versus-graft alloreactive T cell clones in the graft, circulation and bone marrow after intestinal transplantation. Alloreactive clones were identified by sequencing pre-transplant mixed lymphocyte reaction products and comparing these products with unstimulated pre-transplant donor and recipient T cells. The cohort enrolled 24 intestinal transplant recipients, one of whom was a retransplant, and a few patients without pretransplant specimens were excluded. A peak of at least 4% donor T cells among recipient peripheral blood mononuclear cells was the definition used for donor T cell macrochimerism. Rather than going through the commercial service, samples from three later patients were sequenced in-house on an Illumina MiSeq and processed with MiXCR.

The method behind the library was the immunoSEQ multiplex PCR assay. For most patients, genomic DNA was isolated with the Qiagen DNeasy Blood and Tissue Kit and sent frozen to Adaptive Biotechnologies for TCR sequencing. Adaptive Biotechnologies carried out high-throughput TCR-beta CDR3 sequencing of genomic DNA for most patients. The original methods were these. Adaptive's ImmunoSEQ software supplied the TCR sequencing data for more than 15 patients, while MiXCR and VDJtools were used to process a few other patients. CD4 versus CD8 sorting errors were corrected by removing sequences found in both subsets at a frequency ratio below 5:1. Because the origin of CDR3 nucleotide sequences shared between donor and recipient could not be assigned, those sequences were removed. At least 2-fold expansion over unstimulated cells and a minimum CFSE-low frequency of 0.002% (template counts) or 0.001% (read counts) were required for clones to be classified as alloreactive. Mappable clones were those detected in sequenced pre-transplant spleen, lymph node, or MLR CFSE-low populations of the donor or recipient. The cumulative frequency of alloreactive clones was calculated as a percentage of all sequences, weighted by copy number. TCRdb re-hosts the immuneACCESS table, in-frame sequences only. Its copies lack some clones; in the studies checked, an unresolved V gene accounts for under half of them, and the cause for the rest is not known. The V and J calls and clone size come from that table; D and trimming were worked out from the DNA. For this sample the table gives about 90,000 clones, of which just under 95% were detected only once. Of the sample, approximately 1.1% is held by the ten largest clones.

Interpreted using the paper, the time point label stands for: cells obtained before transplantation from donor or recipient. CD3+CD4+ and CD3+CD8+ populations were FACS-sorted from unstimulated pre-transplant donor and recipient cells taken from spleen or lymph nodes. Note on this clone: Its recognized antigen is unknown. Per-nucleotide qualities are absent, and no much larger clonotype sits a single base away.

The V end loses 1 base and the J end loses 1 base, and a stretch of 10 bases separates them. Measured from the cysteine to the phenylalanine, the CDR3 is 15 residues long. Of all the DNA, just the CDR3 is kept, 45 bases in frame from base 1. CDR1 PRHDT and CDR2 FYEKMQ were looked up in the germline V gene (reference sequence). General study outcomes and caveats: The conclusions were limited by the relatively low number and heterogeneity of the intestinal transplant patients. High GvH to HvG T cell clonal ratios were observed in the allografts of patients with donor T cell macrochimerism. Early after transplant, peak levels of circulating GvH clones were found to be associated with declines in HvG clones. GvH clones were detected in recipient bone marrow, and some of these GvH clones were observed earlier in ileal mucosa or blood, consistent with an intestinal mucosal origin.

Recombination joined TRBV13 with TRBJ1-1; the D gene assignment is ambiguous. The specimen comprised unstimulated CD8+ T cells sorted from spleen or lymph node cells, sampled before transplant. The source of this sequence is a human donor who was the organ donor for an intestinal transplant. The CDR3 reads as follows: CASSLAGEGNTEAFF. The nucleotide sequence reads as follows: TGTGCCAGCAGCTTAGCAGGCGAAGGGAACACTGAAGCTTTCTTT. Joined to the reference TRBV13 and TRBJ1-1 proteins, this CDR3 gives the full variable domain: AAGVIQSPRHLIKEKRETATLKCYPIPRHDTVYWYQQGPGQDPQFLISFYEKMQSDKGSIPDRFSAQQFSDYHSELNMSSLELGDSALYFCASSLAGEGNTEAFFGQGTRLTVV.